The rows below give T cell receptor beta chains drawn from one sample of a study of blood T cell repertoires in COVID-19. Repertoires were generated with immunoSEQ multiplex PCR, while TCRdb's copy carries only in-frame clones and drops some. Here the sample spans about 320,000 clones, about nine tenths being singletons. Sequences were obtained from PBMCs or T cells enriched from blood (not recorded which). The source is a man between 60 and 75 years old who had recovered from COVID-19. Both conserved end residues are part of each CDR3. A D gene is named only where the DNA matches it firmly. Clone size appears in some rows only: once, few, many, or a class for an expanded clone.

clone_size	v_call	d_call	j_call	cdr3_aa	cdr3_nt
.	TRBV6-5	.	TRBJ2-7	CASSYSAGPDEQYF	TGTGCCAGCAGTTACTCGGCAGGGCCCGACGAGCAGTACTTC
.	TRBV28	TRBD2	TRBJ2-7	CASRTSGSFNEQYF	TGTGCCAGCCGCACTAGCGGGAGTTTCAACGAGCAGTACTTC
.	TRBV4-1	TRBD1	TRBJ1-4	CASSPGQGSFNEKLFF	TGCGCCAGCAGCCCGGGACAGGGGTCGTTCAATGAAAAACTGTTTTTT
.	TRBV2	.	TRBJ2-5	CASSANQGGETQYF	TGTGCCAGCAGTGCCAACCAGGGGGGAGAGACCCAGTACTTC
once	TRBV5-1	TRBD1	TRBJ2-1	CASSAGTVYNEQFF	TGCGCCAGCAGCGCCGGGACAGTCTACAATGAGCAGTTCTTC
.	TRBV29-1	.	TRBJ2-1	CSVEGSGPSSYNEQFF	TGCAGCGTTGAAGGAAGCGGACCTAGCTCCTACAATGAGCAGTTCTTC
.	TRBV7-2	.	TRBJ1-1	CASSLRGTEAFF	TGTGCCAGCAGTTTACGGGGCACTGAAGCTTTCTTT
.	TRBV28	.	TRBJ1-3	CASKGLPLTGNTIYF	TGTGCCAGCAAGGGACTTCCCCTAACTGGAAACACCATATATTTT
.	TRBV7-3	TRBD2	TRBJ2-7	CASSLLASGVYEQYF	TGTGCCAGCAGCTTACTGGCTAGCGGGGTTTACGAGCAGTACTTC
.	TRBV9	TRBD2	TRBJ2-1	CASSVGPGSSGYNEQFF	TGTGCCAGCAGCGTAGGTCCCGGGTCTAGCGGGTACAATGAGCAGTTCTTC
.	TRBV5-1	TRBD2	TRBJ2-5	CASSPGLAGGGVVETQYF	TGCGCCAGCAGCCCGGGACTAGCGGGAGGAGGGGTCGTGGAGACCCAGTACTTC
.	TRBV5-1	TRBD2	TRBJ2-7	CASSRTSGNYEQYF	TGCGCCAGCAGCAGGACTAGCGGGAATTACGAGCAGTACTTC
.	TRBV7-9	TRBD2	TRBJ2-7	CASSFSGLATYEQYF	TGTGCCAGCAGCTTCTCGGGACTAGCCACCTACGAGCAGTACTTC
few	TRBV19	.	TRBJ1-6	CARAGHYNSPLHF	TGTGCCAGAGCGGGACACTATAATTCACCCCTCCACTTT
.	TRBV28	TRBD1	TRBJ1-1	CASSSPTGGKGNEAFF	TGTGCCAGCAGTTCCCCGACAGGGGGGAAGGGGAATGAAGCTTTCTTT
.	TRBV4-1	TRBD1	TRBJ1-2	CASSVTPGQGQKGYGYTF	TGCGCCAGCAGCGTAACGCCGGGACAGGGACAAAAGGGCTATGGCTACACCTTC
.	TRBV6-5	.	TRBJ1-2	CASSYSGGVHGYTF	TGTGCCAGCAGTTACTCGGGGGGAGTACATGGCTACACCTTC
few	TRBV2	TRBD1	TRBJ1-3	CASTWDSTGNTIYF	TGTGCCAGCACTTGGGACAGCACTGGAAACACCATATATTTT
.	TRBV30	.	TRBJ2-5	CAWSVAASGGTQYF	TGTGCCTGGAGTGTGGCGGCCTCCGGGGGGACCCAGTACTTC
.	TRBV5-1	TRBD1	TRBJ2-2	CASSAITGGATTGELFF	TGCGCCAGCAGCGCGATTACAGGGGGCGCGACAACCGGGGAGCTGTTTTTT
.	TRBV28	.	TRBJ2-1	CASRTGSEQFF	TGTGCCAGCAGAACAGGGTCTGAGCAGTTCTTC
.	TRBV27	TRBD1	TRBJ2-2	CASSPQYRGDTGELFF	TGTGCCAGCAGTCCCCAGTACAGGGGAGACACCGGGGAGCTGTTTTTT
.	TRBV19	TRBD1	TRBJ1-2	CASSTQGDWSYTF	TGTGCCAGTAGTACACAGGGGGATTGGAGCTACACCTTC
.	TRBV11-2	TRBD1	TRBJ1-3	CASSSRPGQGSNTIYF	TGTGCCAGCAGCTCGCGGCCGGGACAGGGATCGAACACCATATATTTT
.	TRBV7-9	.	TRBJ1-4	CASSLGTGNEKLFF	TGTGCCAGCAGCTTAGGAACGGGAAATGAAAAACTGTTTTTT
.	TRBV28	TRBD2	TRBJ2-7	CASRGGIYEQYF	TGTGCCAGCAGGGGGGGGATCTACGAGCAGTACTTC
.	TRBV19	TRBD1	TRBJ1-2	CASSIVWTGASFGYTF	TGTGCCAGTAGTATAGTTTGGACAGGGGCTTCTTTCGGCTACACCTTC
.	TRBV6-1	TRBD2	TRBJ2-1	CASSVHKREGPHEQFF	TGTGCCAGCAGTGTCCATAAGAGGGAGGGCCCTCATGAGCAGTTCTTC
.	TRBV7-3	TRBD2	TRBJ2-3	CASSFPRGSEQYF	TGTGCCAGCAGCTTCCCCCGCGGGAGTGAGCAGTATTTT
.	TRBV11-2	.	TRBJ1-2	CASSSGGNYGYTF	TGTGCCAGCAGCTCCGGAGGTAACTATGGCTACACCTTC
.	TRBV29-1	.	TRBJ2-7	CSVGDFGYEQYF	TGCAGCGTGGGGGACTTCGGCTACGAGCAGTACTTC
.	TRBV2	.	TRBJ1-5	CASSPLDSNQPQHF	TGTGCCAGCAGCCCCCTAGACAGCAATCAGCCCCAGCATTTT
.	TRBV2	TRBD1	TRBJ1-5	CASSTRDRAISNQPQHF	TGTGCCAGCAGTACCCGGGACAGGGCCATTAGCAATCAGCCCCAGCATTTT
.	TRBV28	TRBD1	TRBJ1-5	CASRKGAGGNQPQHF	TGTGCCAGCAGGAAGGGGGCAGGGGGCAATCAGCCCCAGCATTTT
.	TRBV30	TRBD1	TRBJ1-4	CAWSIRGQPNEKLFF	TGTGCCTGGAGTATTAGGGGGCAGCCTAATGAAAAACTGTTTTTT
.	TRBV6-5	TRBD1	TRBJ2-7	CASGWGTGPYEQYF	TGTGCCAGCGGGTGGGGGACAGGACCCTACGAGCAGTACTTC
.	TRBV23-1	.	TRBJ1-4	CASSQSVGGRHEKLFF	TGCGCCAGCAGTCAATCAGTGGGGGGTCGGCATGAAAAACTGTTTTTT
.	TRBV5-8	.	TRBJ1-1	CAMQGFMNTEAFF	TGTGCCATGCAGGGATTCATGAACACTGAAGCTTTCTTT
.	TRBV6-5	TRBD1	TRBJ1-3	CASSYMTGTGNTIYF	TGTGCCAGCAGTTACATGACAGGGACTGGAAACACCATATATTTT
.	TRBV29-1	TRBD2	TRBJ2-3	CSVEGGGSTDTQYF	TGCAGCGTTGAAGGGGGGGGTAGCACAGATACGCAGTATTTT
.	TRBV28	.	TRBJ1-3	CASFDSQGNTIYF	TGTGCCAGTTTCGACAGTCAAGGAAACACCATATATTTT
.	TRBV5-1	TRBD2	TRBJ2-3	CASSISGSTDTQYF	TGCGCCAGCAGTATTAGCGGGAGTACAGATACGCAGTATTTT